These T cell receptor beta chains were read from a single sample in a study of CD8+ T cells in alopecia areata. Measured with immunoSEQ multiplex PCR; TCRdb has only the in-frame clones, and not every one. Counted here are fewer than 150,000 clones, about four fifths occurring once; the ten biggest clones make up around a quarter. Material: CD8+ T cells sorted from blood, obtained at week 4, from a patient treated with tofacitinib. The source of these receptors is a human donor with alopecia areata. Each CDR3 is given with its conserved first and last residue. Fields, in order: CDR3 protein, CDR3 DNA, J gene, clone size, V gene, D gene. A D gene is named only where the DNA matches it firmly. Part of the rows lack a size; the others show once, few, many or a class for expanded clones.

CASSYEGNGSPLHF,TGTGCCAGCAGTTACGAAGGGAACGGGTCACCCCTCCACTTT,TRBJ1-6,NA,TRBV6-5,NA
CASSQVLEGLGTQYF,TGCGCCAGCAGCCAAGTCTTGGAGGGCCTAGGTACGCAGTATTTT,TRBJ2-3,NA,TRBV4-1,NA
CASSLASGEQFF,TGTGCCAGCAGCTTAGCTAGCGGTGAGCAGTTCTTC,TRBJ2-1,NA,TRBV7-9,NA
CASSLGRGRDFIQYF,TGTGCCAGCAGCTTAGGGCGGGGACGTGACTTCATTCAGTACTTC,TRBJ2-4,NA,TRBV7-6,NA
CASSEFITEQFF,TGCGCCAGCAGTGAGTTCATAACGGAGCAGTTCTTC,TRBJ2-1,NA,TRBV10-2,NA
CASSQEGLAGGNTQYF,TGTGCCAGCAGCCAAGAGGGACTAGCGGGGGGCAATACGCAGTATTTT,TRBJ2-3,NA,TRBV4-2,TRBD2
CASSSVTTDTQYF,TGTGCCAGTAGTAGCGTTACCACAGATACGCAGTATTTT,TRBJ2-3,NA,TRBV19,NA
CSVAGTEVYNEQFF,TGCAGCGTTGCCGGGACAGAGGTTTACAATGAGCAGTTCTTC,TRBJ2-1,NA,TRBV29-1,TRBD1
CASSEYPQETQYF,TGTGCCAGCAGTGAGTACCCTCAAGAGACCCAGTACTTC,TRBJ2-5,once,TRBV2,NA
CASRVDGGAGNEQFF,TGTGCCAGCAGGGTGGACGGGGGGGCGGGCAATGAGCAGTTCTTC,TRBJ2-1,NA,TRBV6-4,TRBD2
CASSSRTGKTQYF,TGTGCCAGCAGTTCACGGACAGGGAAGACCCAGTACTTC,TRBJ2-5,few,TRBV27,TRBD1
CATGDSATPTDTQYF,TGTGCTACAGGGGACTCCGCCACCCCCACAGATACGCAGTATTTT,TRBJ2-3,NA,TRBV15,NA
CASSQDTETDTQYF,TGCGCCAGCAGCCAAGATACGGAGACAGATACGCAGTATTTT,TRBJ2-3,NA,TRBV4-3,NA